This TCR beta chain stems from a study of T-cell memory formation after mild COVID-19. Study-wide results and caveats: Memory sampled before infection contained some responding clones, suggesting cross-reactive memory joined.

Germline CDR1 reads SGDLS; CDR2 reads YYNGEE. This CDR3 comprises 16 residues. Trimming cost V 5 bases and J 2 bases; bases outside gene matches: 6. After 5'RACE with constant-segment primers, TCR alpha and TCR beta cDNA libraries carrying sample barcodes and UMIs were obtained. Using its own MiXCR run on the 5' RACE reads, TCRdb lists one record per CDR3 protein. The sample consists of about 350,000 distinct CDR3 sequences, 20% to 25% of them appearing once. Note on this clonotype: What it binds is unknown.

The chain combines TRBV9 with TRBJ2-3; the match to TRBD2 covers 12 bases. The sample consisted of PBMCs or a T cell subset sorted from them (not recorded which). The clonotype comes from a man aged 18-30 years who had mild COVID-19 (a few samples of this study predate the infection). Cell type and time point are not known. DNA for the CDR3: TGTGCCAGCAGGCTCGGACTAGCGGGGCCCACAGATACGCAGTATTTT. Its translation is CASRLGLAGPTDTQYF.